The sample holds one count of the clone carrying this TCR beta chain. The authors' processing: It was from reference gene primer amplification that nucleated cell counts were estimated. Produced via immunoSEQ multiplex PCR; TCRdb's table is partial and in-frame only. V and J calls and clone size come straight from that table; D and trimming were deduced from the DNA. Of about 110,000 clones listed, approximately 85% are singletons. This sample was included in a study of blood T cell repertoires in COVID-19. In the study overall: Collection of acute and convalescent COVID-19 samples took place in the United States, Italy and Spain.

Per the germline V gene, CDR1 is KGHSH and CDR2 is LQKENI. This CDR3 contains 16 residues. Trimming cost V 3 bases and J 2 bases; bases outside gene matches: 7. The chain employs TRBV18 and TRBJ1-5; 7 bases agree with TRBD1. The TCR was taken from a human donor in a cohort sampled during active COVID-19. The sequenced material came from peripheral blood. CDR3 sequence: CASSPESGGGNQPQHF. The CDR3 DNA follows: TGTGCCAGCTCACCTGAATCAGGGGGAGGCAATCAGCCCCAGCATTTT.